Below are 22 T cell receptor beta chains sequenced from a single sample in a study of shared clonotypes between healthy human individuals. Data came from immunoSEQ multiplex PCR; TCRdb stores just in-frame clones and leaves some out. The sample records about 1 million clones, approximately 68% being singletons. The sequencing sample was made of memory CD4+ T cells sorted from blood. As for subset: CD45RA-negative fraction. Every receptor here comes from a young man in good health.

The V and J genes are TRBV28 and TRBJ1-4, with 9 bases aligning to TRBD1. The CDR3 has 13 amino acids. Germline assignment: CDR1 MDHEN and CDR2 SYDVKM. Unmatched junction bases numbered 6, after V lost 10 bases and J lost 6 bases. The CDR3 sequence is CAILDRGDEKLFF. CDR3 DNA sequence: TGTGCCATACTAGACAGGGGGGATGAAAAACTGTTTTTT.

The chain joins TRBV10-3 to TRBJ2-7, with 11 nucleotides matching TRBD1. CDR1 and CDR2 from the germline V gene are ENHRY and SYGVKD. The V gene end was trimmed by 10 bases and the J gene end by 6 bases; junction bases not matched to a gene: 11. This CDR3 is built from 14 residues. CDR3 sequence (DNA): TGTGCCAGCCGGGACAGGGGGTCTTTTTCCGAGCAGTACTTC. It encodes CASRDRGSFSEQYF.

In its sample, this clone was seen a few times. The sample contains more than one DNA sequence encoding this CDR3. This chain links TRBV7-9 with TRBJ1-1; 7 bases fit TRBD1. Germline trimming cut 5 bases from V and 0 bases from J; bases unmatched to any gene: 6. This CDR3 spans 15 amino acids. Germline V gene data show CDR1 as SEHNR and CDR2 as FQNEAQ (reference sequence). The CDR3 is CASSPRTGLNTEAFF. As DNA, the CDR3 is TGTGCCAGCAGCCCCCGGACAGGCCTGAACACTGAAGCTTTCTTT. Full variable domain (missing parts from reference TRBV7-9 and TRBJ1-1): DTGVSQNPRHKITKRGQNVTFRCDPISEHNRLYWYRQTLGQGPEFLTYFQNEAQLEKSRLLSDRFSAERPKGSFSTLEIQRTEQGDSAMYLCASSPRTGLNTEAFFGQGTRLTVV.

The CDR3 DNA follows: TGCAGCGTGCGGGACCCGGCGGTTGAAAAACTGTTTTTT. Translated, it gives CSVRDPAVEKLFF. The chain recombines TRBV29-1 with TRBJ1-4; possibly TRBD1 for D (5 bases). Germline V CDR1 and CDR2: SQVTM, ANQGSEA. The CDR3 consists of 13 residues. Trimming pared 6 bases from V and 7 bases from J, leaving 15 bases between.

The chain employs TRBV7-6 and TRBJ2-7; D may be TRBD1 (5 bases). From germline, CDR1 is SGHVS and CDR2 FNYEAQ. This CDR3 has 15 residues. V dropped 4 bases and J dropped 2 bases, with 15 bases sitting between them. CDR3 sequence: CASSSRRDSTYEQYF. In DNA form, the CDR3 reads TGTGCCAGCAGCTCCAGACGAGACAGTACCTACGAGCAGTACTTC.

This sequence joins TRBV28 and TRBJ2-5; no definite D call. The CDR3 is made up of 14 amino acids. Trimming pared 3 bases from V and 1 base from J, leaving 9 bases between. Germline CDR1 is MDHEN and CDR2 is SYDVKM. The CDR3: CASSLGPLQETQYF. CDR3 sequence (DNA): TGTGCCAGCAGTTTGGGCCCCCTCCAAGAGACCCAGTACTTC.

V usage is TRBV7-2 and J usage is TRBJ2-7, with 14 bases identical to TRBD2. This CDR3 contains 16 residues. Trimming cost V 5 bases and J 4 bases; bases outside gene matches: 7. Germline assignment: CDR1 SGHTA and CDR2 FQGNSA. Here the CDR3 reads CASSATSGRAQYEQYF. Here the CDR3 DNA reads TGTGCCAGCAGCGCGACTAGCGGGAGGGCCCAATACGAGCAGTACTTC.

As for this clone: Other DNA sequences in the sample encode the same CDR3. J is TRBJ1-5 and V is TRBV11-2; D might be TRBD1 (5 bases). V gave up 0 bases and J gave up 6 bases, with 6 bases separating them. The CDR3 runs to 13 residues. The germline CDR1 and CDR2 sequences are SGHAT and FQNNGV. This chain's CDR3 is CASSLDGGQPQHF. CDR3 DNA: TGTGCCAGCAGCTTAGACGGGGGTCAGCCCCAGCATTTT.

V and J are TRBV19 and TRBJ1-3; 8 nucleotides match TRBD1. J lost 1 base, V lost 8 bases, and 4 bases had no gene match. From germline, CDR1 is LNHDA and CDR2 SQIVND (reference sequence). The CDR3 loop spans 14 amino acids. This CDR3 is CASGRQGSGNTIYF. The CDR3 DNA follows: TGTGCCAGTGGCCGACAGGGGTCTGGAAACACCATATATTTT.

The gene calls are TRBV2 and TRBJ1-1; D is uncertain. This CDR3 region has 13 residues. Deletions cut 8 bases from V and 0 bases from J, with 10 bases between. Germline CDR1 SNHLY, CDR2 FYNNEI. Written as DNA, the CDR3 is TGTGCCAGCGAGTTAGTGGTGAACACTGAAGCTTTCTTT. Translation: CASELVVNTEAFF.

V and J are TRBV7-9 and TRBJ2-7; the match to TRBD1 covers 8 bases. J lost 0 bases, V lost 5 bases, and 6 bases had no gene match. In germline, CDR1 is SEHNR, CDR2 FQNEAQ (reference sequence). The CDR3 is made up of 15 amino acids. CDR3 amino acids: CASSARQGSSYEQYF. Here the CDR3 DNA reads TGTGCCAGCAGCGCCCGACAGGGGAGCTCCTACGAGCAGTACTTC.

This clone was detected a few times. The chain has TRBV29-1 and TRBJ1-2; D remains ambiguous. This CDR3 is 11 amino acids long. CDR1 SQVTM and CDR2 ANQGSEA come from the germline V gene. Trimming removed 4 bases at V and 0 bases at J, with 3 bases between. The CDR3 DNA reads TGCAGCGTTGGGTCTAACTATGGCTACACCTTC. This codes for CSVGSNYGYTF.

This clone has only one observation. This sample also contains other DNA sequences that code for the same CDR3. The chain uses TRBV5-5 and TRBJ2-7; D gene uncertain. Germline assignment: CDR1 SGHKS and CDR2 YYEKEE (reference sequence). This CDR3 contains 12 residues. V was cut by 1 base and J by 2 bases, with 4 bases left in between. In DNA form, the CDR3 reads TGTGCCAGCAGCTTGACTACCTACGAGCAGTACTTC. Encoded protein: CASSLTTYEQYF.

A single count supports this clone. This CDR3 reads CASSVGFGGDEQYF. For the CDR3, the DNA is TGTGCCAGCAGCGTAGGGTTCGGTGGGGACGAGCAGTACTTC. This chain links TRBV9 with TRBJ2-7; D is ambiguous. Trimming pared 0 bases from V and 5 bases from J, leaving 12 bases between. This CDR3 comprises 14 residues. Germline CDR1 SGDLS, CDR2 YYNGEE.

The chain joins TRBV28 to TRBJ1-6; weak D call: TRBD1 (5 bases). The CDR3 sequence is 14 residues long. Trimming took 1 base from V and 9 from J, leaving 10 bases between them. Germline values: CDR1 MDHEN, CDR2 SYDVKM. The CDR3 here is CASSLYAGGSPLHF. CDR3 bases: TGTGCCAGCAGTTTATACGCCGGGGGTTCACCCCTCCACTTT.

This chain connects TRBV5-1 to TRBJ2-4; D not certain. Germline values: CDR1 SGHRS, CDR2 YFSETQ. V was cut by 2 bases and J by 5 bases, with 2 bases left in between. The length of the CDR3 is 11 residues. CDR3 sequence: CASSLQNIQYF. The CDR3, as DNA: TGCGCCAGCAGCTTACAAAACATTCAGTACTTC.

The rearrangement uses TRBV9 and TRBJ2-5; 10 bases align to TRBD1. Germline V gene lookup returns CDR1 SGDLS and CDR2 YYNGEE. V shed 4 bases, J shed 5 bases, and the junction held 8 bases outside the gene matches. The CDR3 runs 15 residues. The chain's CDR3 is CASSSDRGTRETQYF. Written as DNA, the CDR3 is TGTGCCAGCAGCTCGGACAGGGGGACCCGGGAGACCCAGTACTTC.

The rearrangement links TRBV6-5 to TRBJ1-3, with TRBD1 identical over 9 bases. The germline V gene has CDR1 MNHEY and CDR2 SVGAGI. CDR3 size: 15 residues. J was trimmed by 0 bases and V by 5 bases; bases with no gene match: 2. CDR3 DNA sequence: TGTGCCAGCAGTCGGACAGGGGTCTCTGGAAACACCATATATTTT. Translation: CASSRTGVSGNTIYF.

This sequence joins TRBV10-3 and TRBJ2-3; TRBD1 matches 7 bases. CDR1 is ENHRY and CDR2 is SYGVKD in the germline V gene. J gave up 4 bases and V 6 bases, and 4 bases lay outside the gene matches. The CDR3 sequence is 13 residues long. The CDR3 reads CAIRPGQSDTQYF. CDR3 in DNA: TGTGCCATCAGACCGGGACAGTCAGATACGCAGTATTTT.

This clone appeared many times. The chain links TRBV29-1 to TRBJ1-2; D ambiguous. CDR1 is SQVTM, CDR2 ANQGSEA, per germline. Deletions cut 4 bases from V and 4 bases from J, with 19 bases between. The CDR3 is 15 residues long. The CDR3 sequence is CSVVDNAAKIYGYTF. The CDR3 nucleotides read TGCAGCGTTGTAGATAACGCCGCGAAAATCTATGGCTACACCTTC.

This clone was counted between two and nine times. The CDR3 reads CASSAPGLAYYNEQFF. CDR3 nucleotide sequence: TGTGCCAGTAGTGCTCCGGGACTAGCGTATTACAATGAGCAGTTCTTC. The chain recombines TRBV19 with TRBJ2-1; TRBD2 aligns across 10 bases. The CDR3 loop spans 16 amino acids. V was clipped by 5 bases and J by 4 bases; unmatched bases: 8. Germline V lookup: CDR1 LNHDA, CDR2 SQIVND (reference sequence).

This clone was seen more than once but under ten times. The chain links TRBV25-1 to TRBJ1-1; no firm D call. V lost 4 bases and J 0 bases, leaving 9 bases between the germline ends. The CDR3 sequence is 14 residues long. Germline lookup yields CDR1 MGHDK and CDR2 SYGVNS. CDR3 sequence reads: CASSARNMNTEAFF. CDR3 in DNA: TGTGCCAGCAGTGCACGGAACATGAACACTGAAGCTTTCTTT.